This is a list of T cell receptor beta chains from one sample in a study of human T cells and chemical hapten exposure. TCRdb recomputed calls from the RACE reads with MiXCR, one row per CDR3 protein. This repertoire shows 190,000 or so distinct CDR3 sequences, 25% to 35% found once; its top ten account for just under 3%. Source: whole blood, taken in connection with sensitization to the hapten diphenylcyclopropenone (DPC). The receptors shown here come from a young woman with alopecia areata. Some clones in this sample may be carry-over from other donors' samples. Each CDR3 is given with its conserved first and last residue. The D gene is left open where the match is weak. Rows give clone size only sometimes, using once, few, many, or a class for an expanded clone.

D	size	J	V	DNA	CDR3
NA	few	TRBJ2-2	TRBV6-4	TGTGCCAGCAGTGACGGACTAAGTAACGGGGAGCTGTTTTTT	CASSDGLSNGELFF
TRBD2	NA	TRBJ2-1	TRBV20-1	TGCAGTGCTCTCCGCGGGGGGGACAATGAGCAGTTCTTC	CSALRGGDNEQFF
NA	NA	TRBJ2-3	TRBV2	TGTGCCAGCAGTGCAGGGGTATACACAGATACGCAGTATTTT	CASSAGVYTDTQYF
NA	many	TRBJ1-5	TRBV28	TGTGCCAGCAGCTATAATCAGCCCCAGCATTTT	CASSYNQPQHF
TRBD2	few	TRBJ2-3	TRBV7-2	TGTGCCAGCGCGGGACTAGCTAGCACAGATACGCAGTATTTT	CASAGLASTDTQYF
NA	few	TRBJ2-7	TRBV7-9	TGTGCCAGCAGCCCAATGGGTACGGGGGAACCCTACGAGCAGTACTTC	CASSPMGTGEPYEQYF
NA	few	TRBJ1-5	TRBV5-6	TGTGCCAGCAGCTCCACCGGACAGTTCATGGGAACCCAGCATTTT	CASSSTGQFMGTQHF
TRBD1	NA	TRBJ1-2	TRBV20-1	TGCAGTGCTCGCCCGACAGGGAGCTATGGCTACACCTTC	CSARPTGSYGYTF
NA	NA	TRBJ2-1	TRBV29-1	TGCGGCGGGGTAGGCAGGGATGAGCAGTTCTTC	CGGVGRDEQFF
TRBD1	few	TRBJ1-5	TRBV29-1	TGCAGCGTTGGGACAGGAGGAAATCAGCCCCAGCATTTT	CSVGTGGNQPQHF
NA	NA	TRBJ1-3	TRBV28	TGTGCCAGCAGTTTTGCGGGCTCTGGAAACACCATATATTTT	CASSFAGSGNTIYF
TRBD2	NA	TRBJ2-1	TRBV11-1	TGTGCCAGCAGCTTTCAGCGGGGCAATGAGCAGTTCTTC	CASSFQRGNEQFF
TRBD2	few	TRBJ2-2	TRBV28	TGTGCCAGCAGTTTGGCTAGCGGGGGACCACCCGTGGGGGAGCTGTTTTTT	CASSLASGGPPVGELFF
TRBD2	many	TRBJ2-3	TRBV29-1	TGCAGCGTTGGGCGGGAGGCAGATACGCAGTATTTT	CSVGREADTQYF
NA	NA	TRBJ1-1	TRBV7-9	TGTGCCAGCAGCTTAGGAACTGGGAGAGAAGCTTTCTTT	CASSLGTGREAFF
TRBD1	many	TRBJ1-5	TRBV27	TGTGCCAGCAGTTCCGGGACAGGGGGCGGAGGGCCCCAGCATTTT	CASSSGTGGGGPQHF
NA	NA	TRBJ2-2	TRBV28	TGTGCCAGCAGTTTCTTTTACAACACCGGGGAGCTGTTTTTT	CASSFFYNTGELFF
TRBD2	once	TRBJ2-1	TRBV18	TGTGCCAGCTCACTTACTAGCGGGAGCGGGAATGAGCAGTTCTTC	CASSLTSGSGNEQFF
NA	NA	TRBJ1-5	TRBV10-3	TGTGCCATCAGGGGAGGTGGAGGCAATCAGCCCCAGCATTTT	CAIRGGGGNQPQHF
TRBD2	few	TRBJ2-5	TRBV10-3	TGTGCCATCAGTGAGTCCCGCGGGAGAGGGCAAGAGACCCAGTACTTC	CAISESRGRGQETQYF
NA	few	TRBJ2-2	TRBV28	TGTGCCAGCAGTTTAGCACAGGCCGGAAACACCGGGGAGCTGTTTTTT	CASSLAQAGNTGELFF
NA	NA	TRBJ2-2	TRBV11-2	TGTGCCAGCAGCTTAACACAGTACACCGGGGAGCTGTTTTTT	CASSLTQYTGELFF
TRBD1	few	TRBJ1-1	TRBV7-2	TGTGCCAGCAGCACCGCCGGGACAGGGGCGGGTACTGAAGCTTTCTTT	CASSTAGTGAGTEAFF
NA	NA	TRBJ2-1	TRBV9	TGTGCCAGCAGCGTAAACGACGCTGAGCAGTTCTTC	CASSVNDAEQFF
TRBD2	few	TRBJ2-2	TRBV4-1	TGCGCCAGCAGCCAGGAGACTAGCGGGACTTTCTCCGGGGAGCTGTTTTTT	CASSQETSGTFSGELFF
NA	few	TRBJ2-2	TRBV28	TGTGCCAGCACTCGAGGGTCCACCGGGGAGCTGTTTTTT	CASTRGSTGELFF
NA	NA	TRBJ1-1	TRBV4-3	TGCGCCAGCAGCCAAGCCCCTCTGGGGGGGGTGAACACTGAAGCTTTCTTT	CASSQAPLGGVNTEAFF
TRBD1	NA	TRBJ1-2	TRBV7-9	TGTGCCAGCAGCTTTGCTAGTGGGACAGGCTACGGCTACACCTTC	CASSFASGTGYGYTF
TRBD1	few	TRBJ1-2	TRBV29-1	TGCAGCGTTGTTTCAGGGACAGGAGGCTACTATGGCTACACCTTC	CSVVSGTGGYYGYTF
TRBD1	many	TRBJ2-5	TRBV29-1	TGCAGCGTCGCCCCCGGGACAGGCGGGGAAGAGACCCAGTACTTC	CSVAPGTGGEETQYF
NA	NA	TRBJ1-6	TRBV5-1	TGCGCCAGCAGCTTGGAAGGGGGTGGGGATTCACCCCTCCACTTT	CASSLEGGGDSPLHF
NA	NA	TRBJ2-7	TRBV7-2	TGTGCCAGCAGCTTCTCTCCAGGAGCCTACGAGCAGTACTTC	CASSFSPGAYEQYF
NA	few	TRBJ2-3	TRBV5-1	TGCGCCAGCAGTGCCGGGACAGGTGACCTAGCGGGACTAAGCACAGATACGCAGTATTTT	CASSAGTGDLAGLSTDTQYF
NA	NA	TRBJ2-3	TRBV6-5	TGTGCCAGCAGTTCGACAGGCACAGATACGCAGTATTTT	CASSSTGTDTQYF
NA	few	TRBJ2-3	TRBV19	TGTGCCAGTAGTATAGGCGCCACAGATACGCAGTATTTT	CASSIGATDTQYF
NA	NA	TRBJ1-4	TRBV4-2	TGTGCCAGCAGCCAAGGCGCCCCTGGAAAACTGTTTTTT	CASSQGAPGKLFF
TRBD1	NA	TRBJ1-4	TRBV12-3/TRBV12-4	TGTGCCAGCAGTTTAGGGACAGGGGGCGCAGAAAAACTGTTTTTT	CASSLGTGGAEKLFF
NA	NA	TRBJ2-6	TRBV12-5	TGTGCTAGTGACCCGGACAGCCGCTCTGGGGCCAACGTCCTGACTTTC	CASDPDSRSGANVLTF
TRBD1	few	TRBJ2-7	TRBV6-5	TGTGCCAGCAGTATGGGACAGGGATTCAGTGAGCAGTACTTC	CASSMGQGFSEQYF
NA	NA	TRBJ2-7	TRBV11-1	TGTGCCAGCAGCTTAGCTACGGTCAACTCCTACGAGCAGTACTTC	CASSLATVNSYEQYF